The sequence of this TCR beta chain was determined in a study of cytomegalovirus exposure and HLA in healthy donors. PCR employed 60 Vbeta and 13 Jbeta primers. The assay was immunoSEQ multiplex PCR, and TCRdb's table has in-frame clones only and misses some. The data hold more than 150,000 clones, with less than 85% observed a single time. V was trimmed by 6 bases and J by 4 bases, leaving 16 bases between them. Germline V CDR1 and CDR2: MNHEY, SVGAGI. The CDR3 totals 15 residues. Sequencing was performed on PBMCs. V and J are TRBV6-5 and TRBJ2-1; D may be TRBD2 (5 bases). The receptor comes from a girl aged 10 to 17 in good health and CMV-seropositive. DNA of the CDR3: TGTGCCAGCAGCTACACGAGCTCGGGATACAATGAGCAGTTCTTC. This translates into CASSYTSSGYNEQFF.